This T cell receptor beta chain was documented in a study of blood T cell repertoires in COVID-19. Trimming removed 4 bases from V and 3 bases from J, with 9 bases in between. Germline V gene lookup returns CDR1 SGHVS and CDR2 FQNEAQ. This CDR3 comprises 13 residues. Method: immunoSEQ multiplex PCR; TCRdb's copy keeps in-frame clones and lacks some. The sample includes 350,000 to 400,000 clones, around 89% seen only once; the top ten take approximately 7%. The TCR comes from a young man with active or convalescent COVID-19. Sequencing was carried out using peripheral blood. The genes are TRBV7-8 and TRBJ1-1, with D uncertain. The CDR3 is CASSYNTYTEAFF. In DNA, the CDR3 is TGTGCCAGCAGCTACAACACCTACACTGAAGCTTTCTTT.